One and the same sample provided the 9 T cell receptor beta chains below, sequenced in a study of T cells after posttransplantation cyclophosphamide. Assay used: immunoSEQ multiplex PCR; TCRdb lists only in-frame clones, some missing. This sample has 38,000 or so clones, each found more than once. Sequenced: PBMCs. Receptors were obtained from a man between 45 and 60 years old in good health, CMV-negative, and a related stem cell transplant donor.

This clone was counted at least ten times. This chain's CDR3 is CASSFQDRWNTEAFF. Written as DNA, the CDR3 is TGTGCCAGCAGTTTTCAGGACAGGTGGAACACTGAAGCTTTCTTT. The genes are TRBV27 and TRBJ1-1; 7 bases agree with TRBD1. With V trimmed by 3 bases and J by 1 base, 5 bases remained unmatched. The CDR3 totals 15 residues. Germline lookup yields CDR1 MNHEY and CDR2 SMNVEV (reference sequence).

This clone was observed at least ten times. The genes are TRBV18 and TRBJ2-4; TRBD1 matches 9 bases. The CDR3 has 15 residues. Trimming took 3 bases from V and 9 from J; bases not matched to a gene: 9. Germline assignment: CDR1 KGHSH and CDR2 LQKENI. The CDR3 sequence is CASSPSRTGDGIQYF. Here the CDR3 DNA reads TGTGCCAGCTCACCTTCGAGGACAGGGGATGGCATTCAGTACTTC.

This clone was detected many times. J is TRBJ2-7 and V is TRBV12-5; D remains ambiguous. The CDR3 contains 14 residues. The germline V gene encodes CDR1 LGHNT and CDR2 FRNRAP. V shed 2 bases and J shed 6 bases, with 14 bases lying between them. Here the CDR3 reads CASGLWLVTGEQYF. The DNA of the CDR3 is TGTGCTAGTGGTTTGTGGCTGGTTACGGGCGAGCAGTACTTC. Combining the CDR3 with reference TRBV12-5 and TRBJ2-7 gives the whole variable domain DARVTQTPRHKVTEMGQEVTMRCQPILGHNTVFWYRQTMMQGLELLAYFRNRAPLDDSGMPKDRFSAEMPDATLATLKIQPSEPRDSAVYFCASGLWLVTGEQYFGPGTRLTVT.

A few counts support this clone. The chain employs TRBV18 and TRBJ2-1, with 12 bases lining up with TRBD2. This CDR3 has 16 residues. Looked up from germline, CDR1 is KGHSH and CDR2 is LQKENI. With V trimmed by 2 bases and J by 4 bases, 3 bases remained unmatched. DNA of the CDR3: TGTGCCAGCTCACCAGGGCTAGCGGGAGGGTACAATGAGCAGTTCTTC. It translates to CASSPGLAGGYNEQFF.

This clone has a count of ten or more. The rearrangement joins TRBV11-2 to TRBJ2-7, with 9 bases fitting TRBD1. Germline trimming cut 5 bases from V and 2 bases from J; bases unmatched to any gene: 10. From germline, CDR1 is SGHAT and CDR2 FQNNGV. The CDR3 runs to 16 residues. The CDR3, as DNA: TGTGCCAGCAGCCCGCTCAGGAGACAGGGGGCCTACGAGCAGTACTTC. This sequence encodes CASSPLRRQGAYEQYF. Complete variable domain (other parts from reference TRBV11-2 and TRBJ2-7): EAGVAQSPRYKIIEKRQSVAFWCNPISGHATLYWYQQILGQGPKLLIQFQNNGVVDDSQLPKDRFSAERLKGVDSTLKIQPAKLEDSAVYLCASSPLRRQGAYEQYFGPGTRLTVT.

This clone was observed at least ten times. This rearrangement joins TRBV2 to TRBJ2-1, with 10 bases matching TRBD2. This CDR3 contains 15 residues. Germline values: CDR1 SNHLY, CDR2 FYNNEI. J was trimmed by 5 bases and V by 7 bases; bases with no gene match: 8. In nucleotides, the CDR3 is TGTGCCAGCATCCTAGCGGGAGTACTAAACAATGAGCAGTTCTTC. As protein: CASILAGVLNNEQFF.

This clone was picked up many times. CDR3 nucleotide sequence: TGTGCCAGCAGCCAAGGAGGGTCGGGGTGGTTCTTC. Translation: CASSQGGSGWFF. The chain uses TRBV4-2 and TRBJ2-1; tentatively, D is TRBD2 (5 bases). The CDR3 sequence is 12 residues long. Trimming took off 1 base at V and 15 bases at J, with 13 bases between the two ends. Per the germline V gene, CDR1 is LGHNA and CDR2 is YNFKEQ.

V usage is TRBV18 and J usage is TRBJ2-2, with D tentatively TRBD2 (5 bases). This CDR3 is 16 amino acids long. Per germline, CDR1 KGHSH and CDR2 LQKENI. V lost 0 bases to trimming and J lost 2 bases, with 10 bases between them. The chain's CDR3 is CASSPPTGINTGELFF. CDR3 bases: TGTGCCAGCTCACCACCGACGGGAATTAACACCGGGGAGCTGTTTTTT.

This clone appeared many times. The chain couples TRBV6-4 to TRBJ2-1, with 14 bases identical to TRBD2. The J segment lost 6 bases and the V segment lost 4 bases, leaving 5 bases of the junction unmatched. The CDR3 runs to 16 residues. Germline loops: CDR1 MRHNA, CDR2 SNTAGT. The CDR3 here is CASSATSGGESNEQFF. CDR3 in DNA: TGTGCCAGCAGTGCGACTAGCGGGGGGGAGAGCAATGAGCAGTTCTTC.